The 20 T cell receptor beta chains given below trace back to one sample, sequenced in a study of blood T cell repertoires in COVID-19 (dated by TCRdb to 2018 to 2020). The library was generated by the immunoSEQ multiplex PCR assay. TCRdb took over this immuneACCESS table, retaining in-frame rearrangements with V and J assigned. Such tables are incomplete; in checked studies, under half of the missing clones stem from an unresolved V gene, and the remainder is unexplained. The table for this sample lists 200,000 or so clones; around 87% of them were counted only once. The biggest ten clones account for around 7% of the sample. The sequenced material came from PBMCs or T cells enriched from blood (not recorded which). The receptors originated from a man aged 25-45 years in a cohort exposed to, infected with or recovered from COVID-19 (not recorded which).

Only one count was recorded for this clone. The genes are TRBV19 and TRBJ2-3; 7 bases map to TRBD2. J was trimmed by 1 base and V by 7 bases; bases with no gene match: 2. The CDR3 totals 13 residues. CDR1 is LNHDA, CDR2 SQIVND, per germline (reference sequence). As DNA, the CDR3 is TGTGCCAGTATCGGACTAGGCACAGATACGCAGTATTTT. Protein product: CASIGLGTDTQYF. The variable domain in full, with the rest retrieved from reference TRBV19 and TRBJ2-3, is DGGITQSPKYLFRKEGQNVTLSCEQNLNHDAMYWYRQDPGQGLRLIYYSQIVNDFQKGDIAEGYSVSREKKESFPLTVTSAQKNPTAFYLCASIGLGTDTQYFGPGTRLTVL.

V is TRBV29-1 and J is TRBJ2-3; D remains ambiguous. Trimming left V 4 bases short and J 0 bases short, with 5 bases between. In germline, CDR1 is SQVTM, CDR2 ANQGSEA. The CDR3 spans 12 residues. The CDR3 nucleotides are TGCAGCGTTGCGAGTAGCACAGATACGCAGTATTTT. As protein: CSVASSTDTQYF.

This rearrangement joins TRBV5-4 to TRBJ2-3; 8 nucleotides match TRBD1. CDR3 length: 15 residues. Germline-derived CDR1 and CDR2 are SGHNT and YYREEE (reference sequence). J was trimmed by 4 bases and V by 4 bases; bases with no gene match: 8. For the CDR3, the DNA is TGTGCCAGCAGCCCGAGACAGGGGAGGTCAGATACGCAGTATTTT. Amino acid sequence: CASSPRQGRSDTQYF.

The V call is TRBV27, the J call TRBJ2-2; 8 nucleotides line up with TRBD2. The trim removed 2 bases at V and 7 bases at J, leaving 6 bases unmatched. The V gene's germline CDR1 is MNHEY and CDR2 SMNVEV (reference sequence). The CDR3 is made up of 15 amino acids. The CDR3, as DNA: TGTGCCAGCAGTTTAAAGGGACTAGTTGGCGGGGAGCTGTTTTTT. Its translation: CASSLKGLVGGELFF.

CDR3 protein: CSVDRENTIYF. The CDR3 DNA sequence: TGCAGCGTTGACAGGGAAAACACCATATATTTT. The V gene is TRBV29-1, the J gene TRBJ1-3; D perhaps matches TRBD1 (5 bases). With 3 bases removed from V and 6 bases from J, the gap between germline ends came to 6 bases. Germline V gene lookup returns CDR1 SQVTM and CDR2 ANQGSEA. The CDR3 covers 11 residues.

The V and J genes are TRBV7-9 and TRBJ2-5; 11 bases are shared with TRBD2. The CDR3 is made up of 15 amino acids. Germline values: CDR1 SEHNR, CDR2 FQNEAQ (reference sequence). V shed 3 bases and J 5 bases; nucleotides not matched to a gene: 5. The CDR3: CASSFPTSGTETQYF. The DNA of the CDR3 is TGTGCCAGCAGCTTCCCGACTAGCGGGACGGAGACCCAGTACTTC.

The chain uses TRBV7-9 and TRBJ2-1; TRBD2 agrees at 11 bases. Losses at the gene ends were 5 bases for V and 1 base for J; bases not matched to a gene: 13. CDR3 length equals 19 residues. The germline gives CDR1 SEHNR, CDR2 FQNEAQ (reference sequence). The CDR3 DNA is TGTGCCAGCAGCCCCCGGGGTAGCGGGAGGGCCGGGTCCTACAATGAGCAGTTCTTC. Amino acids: CASSPRGSGRAGSYNEQFF.

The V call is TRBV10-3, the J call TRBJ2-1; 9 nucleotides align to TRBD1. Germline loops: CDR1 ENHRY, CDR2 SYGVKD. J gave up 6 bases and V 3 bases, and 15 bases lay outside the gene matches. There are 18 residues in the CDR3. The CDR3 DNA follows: TGTGCCATCAGTGATAAGGGACAGGGATCATTTGTTACCAATGAGCAGTTCTTC. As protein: CAISDKGQGSFVTNEQFF.

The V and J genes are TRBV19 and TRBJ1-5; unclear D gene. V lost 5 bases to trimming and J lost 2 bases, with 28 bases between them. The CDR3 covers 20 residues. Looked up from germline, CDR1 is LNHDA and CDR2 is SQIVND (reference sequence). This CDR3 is CASSPSGLLAGGQRNQPQHF. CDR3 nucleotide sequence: TGTGCCAGTAGTCCCTCAGGTTTGTTGGCCGGTGGGCAGCGCAATCAGCCCCAGCATTTT.

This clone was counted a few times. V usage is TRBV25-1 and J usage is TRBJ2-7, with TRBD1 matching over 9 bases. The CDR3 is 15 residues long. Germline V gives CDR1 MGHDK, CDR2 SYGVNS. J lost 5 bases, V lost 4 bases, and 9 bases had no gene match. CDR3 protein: CASSVGGDRVHEQYF. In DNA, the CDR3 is TGTGCCAGCAGTGTAGGGGGGGACAGGGTTCACGAGCAGTACTTC.

DNA for the CDR3: TGTGCCAGCCGAAAGGGGGGACTAGCGGGACCTTACAATGAGCAGTTCTTC. It yields the protein CASRKGGLAGPYNEQFF. V and J are TRBV3-1 (or the pseudogene TRBV3-2) and TRBJ2-1, with 13 bases aligning to TRBD2. V shed 8 bases and J 4 bases; nucleotides not matched to a gene: 11. The CDR3 spans 17 residues. Germline CDR1 LGHDT, CDR2 YNNKEL (reference sequence).

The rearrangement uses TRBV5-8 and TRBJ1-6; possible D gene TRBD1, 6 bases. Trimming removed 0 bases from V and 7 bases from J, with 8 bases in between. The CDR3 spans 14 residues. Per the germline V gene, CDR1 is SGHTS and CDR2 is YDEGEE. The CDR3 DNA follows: TGTGCCAGCAGCTTGGGGACAGTGAATTCACCCCTCCACTTT. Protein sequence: CASSLGTVNSPLHF.

The CDR3 reads CASSFTRTSPLHF. In DNA, the CDR3 is TGTGCCAGCAGCTTCACTAGGACTTCACCCCTCCACTTT. V and J are TRBV7-2 and TRBJ1-6; D call uncertain. CDR1 is SGHTA, CDR2 FQGNSA, per germline. The CDR3 contains 13 residues. V was clipped by 3 bases and J by 9 bases, with 9 bases between them.

CDR3 sequence reads: CASRDRGSYNSPLHF. CDR3 in DNA: TGTGCCAGCAGGGACAGGGGTTCCTATAATTCACCCCTCCACTTT. This chain links TRBV6-5 with TRBJ1-6, with 9 bases aligning to TRBD1. CDR3 length: 15 residues. The J segment lost 1 base and the V segment lost 6 bases, leaving 1 base of the junction unmatched. From germline, CDR1 is MNHEY and CDR2 SVGAGI.

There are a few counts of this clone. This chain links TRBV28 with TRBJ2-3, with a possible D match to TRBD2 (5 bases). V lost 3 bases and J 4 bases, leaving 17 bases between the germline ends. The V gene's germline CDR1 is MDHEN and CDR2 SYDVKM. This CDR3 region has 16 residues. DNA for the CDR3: TGTGCCAGCAGTTTTCTTGGTGGGAGACGCCCAGATACGCAGTATTTT. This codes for CASSFLGGRRPDTQYF.

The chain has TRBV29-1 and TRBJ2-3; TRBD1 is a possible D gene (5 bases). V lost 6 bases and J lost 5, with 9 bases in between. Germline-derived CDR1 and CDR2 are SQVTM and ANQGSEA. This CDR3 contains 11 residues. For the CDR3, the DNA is TGCAGCGTGGTAACAGGAGATACGCAGTATTTT. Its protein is CSVVTGDTQYF.

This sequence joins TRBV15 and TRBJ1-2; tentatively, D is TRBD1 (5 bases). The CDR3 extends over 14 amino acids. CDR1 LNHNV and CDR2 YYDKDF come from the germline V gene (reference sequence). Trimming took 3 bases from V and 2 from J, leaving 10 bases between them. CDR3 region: CATSRYQGNYGYTF. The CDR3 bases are TGTGCCACCAGCAGGTACCAGGGAAACTATGGCTACACCTTC.

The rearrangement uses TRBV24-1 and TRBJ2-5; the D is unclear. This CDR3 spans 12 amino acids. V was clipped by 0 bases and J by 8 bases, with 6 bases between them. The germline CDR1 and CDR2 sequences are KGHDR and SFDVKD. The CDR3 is CATSDLQTTQYF. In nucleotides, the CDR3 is TGTGCCACCAGTGATTTGCAGACAACCCAGTACTTC.

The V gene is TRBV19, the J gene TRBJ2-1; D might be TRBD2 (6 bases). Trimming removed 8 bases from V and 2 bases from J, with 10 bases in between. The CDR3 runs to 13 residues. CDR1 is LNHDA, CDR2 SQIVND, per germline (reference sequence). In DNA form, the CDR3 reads TGTGCCAGTCTCGGAGGGCCCTACAATGAGCAGTTCTTC. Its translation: CASLGGPYNEQFF.

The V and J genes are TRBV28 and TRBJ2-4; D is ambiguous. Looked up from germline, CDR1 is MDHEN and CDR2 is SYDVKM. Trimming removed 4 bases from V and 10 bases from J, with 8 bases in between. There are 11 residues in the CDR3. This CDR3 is CASSSNFIQYF. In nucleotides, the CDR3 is TGTGCCAGCAGTTCTAACTTTATTCAGTACTTC.